Listed below are T cell receptor beta chains from one sample, sequenced in a study of blood T cell repertoires in COVID-19. The protocol was immunoSEQ multiplex PCR, while the TCRdb copy is restricted to in-frame clones and leaves out a portion. The sample lists tens of thousands of clones, approximately 89% occurring once. Sequencing input: peripheral blood. These TCRs come from a man over 45 with acute or convalescent COVID-19. Both conserved end residues are part of each CDR3. The size entry is marked missing in some rows and otherwise reads once, few, many or a size class.

j_call clone_size v_call cdr3_aa
TRBJ2-4 NA TRBV9 CASSVGTDRGLQYF
TRBJ1-1 NA TRBV7-2 CASSLWRESVTEAFF
TRBJ1-2 NA TRBV6-5 CASSPGHNNYGYTF
TRBJ1-2 NA TRBV4-2 CASSQDYVGVEGYTF
TRBJ2-5 NA TRBV6-5 CASSYFGTVQETQYF
TRBJ2-6 NA TRBV6-2/TRBV6-3 CASSFPTGSGANVLTF
TRBJ2-5 NA TRBV2 CASSDDSQETQYF
TRBJ1-2 NA TRBV12-5 CASGLAGTTGGSYGYTF
TRBJ1-2 NA TRBV5-1 CASSLEGANYGYTF
TRBJ1-2 NA TRBV18 CASSPKEDGYTF
TRBJ2-1 NA TRBV11-2 CASSPLRSSGNNEQFF
TRBJ2-7 NA TRBV24-1 CATSEGGDTLIQYF
TRBJ2-5 NA TRBV24-1 CATSDPTRGETQYF
TRBJ1-1 NA TRBV27 CASSALEVNTEAFF
TRBJ2-1 once TRBV10-2 CASSDLGASNEQFF